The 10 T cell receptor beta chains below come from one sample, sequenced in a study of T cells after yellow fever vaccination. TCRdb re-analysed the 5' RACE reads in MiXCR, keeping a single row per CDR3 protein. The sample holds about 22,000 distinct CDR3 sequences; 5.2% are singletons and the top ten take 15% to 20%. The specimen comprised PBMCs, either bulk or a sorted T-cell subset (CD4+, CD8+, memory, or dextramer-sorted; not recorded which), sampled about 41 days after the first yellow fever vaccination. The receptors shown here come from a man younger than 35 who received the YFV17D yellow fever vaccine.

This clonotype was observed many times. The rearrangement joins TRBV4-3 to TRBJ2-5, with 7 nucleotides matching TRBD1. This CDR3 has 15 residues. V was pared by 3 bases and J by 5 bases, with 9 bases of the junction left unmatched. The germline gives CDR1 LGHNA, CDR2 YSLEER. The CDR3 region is CASSQTGSSGETQYF. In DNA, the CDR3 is TGCGCCAGCAGCCAGACAGGGTCCTCCGGGGAGACCCAGTACTTC.

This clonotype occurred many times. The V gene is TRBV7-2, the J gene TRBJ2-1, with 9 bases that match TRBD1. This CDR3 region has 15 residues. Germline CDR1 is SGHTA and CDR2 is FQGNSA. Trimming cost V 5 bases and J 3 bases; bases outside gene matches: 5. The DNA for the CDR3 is TGTGCCAGCAGCCGTGACAGGGGGGGCTACAATGAGCAGTTCTTC. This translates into CASSRDRGGYNEQFF. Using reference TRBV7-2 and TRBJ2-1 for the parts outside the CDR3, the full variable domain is GAGVSQSPSNKVTEKGKDVELRCDPISGHTALYWYRQSLGQGLEFLIYFQGNSAPDKSGLPSDRFSAERTGGSVSTLTIQRTQQEDSAVYLCASSRDRGGYNEQFFGPGTRLTVL.

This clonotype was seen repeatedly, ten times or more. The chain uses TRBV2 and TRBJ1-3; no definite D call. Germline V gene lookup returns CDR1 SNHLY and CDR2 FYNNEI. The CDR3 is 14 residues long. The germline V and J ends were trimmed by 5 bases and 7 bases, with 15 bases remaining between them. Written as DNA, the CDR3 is TGTGCCAGCAGTCTCCTGGATAGGGAGAACACCATATATTTT. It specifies CASSLLDRENTIYF.

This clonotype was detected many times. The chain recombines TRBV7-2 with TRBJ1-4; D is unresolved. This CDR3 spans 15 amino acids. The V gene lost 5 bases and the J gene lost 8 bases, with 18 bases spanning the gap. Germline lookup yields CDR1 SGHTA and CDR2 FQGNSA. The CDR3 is CASSPLHLRGEKLFF. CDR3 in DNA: TGTGCCAGCAGCCCGTTACACCTCCGAGGGGAAAAACTGTTTTTT.

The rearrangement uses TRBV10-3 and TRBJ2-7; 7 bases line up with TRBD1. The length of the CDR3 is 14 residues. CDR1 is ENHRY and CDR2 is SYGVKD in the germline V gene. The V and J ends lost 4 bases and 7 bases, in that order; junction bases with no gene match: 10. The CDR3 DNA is TGTGCCATCAGTGGAAGAGGGGGCAGTGGAGAGCAGTACTTC. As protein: CAISGRGGSGEQYF.

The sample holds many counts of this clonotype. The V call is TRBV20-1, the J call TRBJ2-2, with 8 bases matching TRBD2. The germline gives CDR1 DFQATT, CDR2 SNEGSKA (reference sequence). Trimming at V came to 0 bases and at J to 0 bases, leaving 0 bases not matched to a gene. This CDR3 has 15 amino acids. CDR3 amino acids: CSARERGANTGELFF. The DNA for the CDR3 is TGCAGTGCTAGAGAGCGGGGGGCGAACACCGGGGAGCTGTTTTTT.

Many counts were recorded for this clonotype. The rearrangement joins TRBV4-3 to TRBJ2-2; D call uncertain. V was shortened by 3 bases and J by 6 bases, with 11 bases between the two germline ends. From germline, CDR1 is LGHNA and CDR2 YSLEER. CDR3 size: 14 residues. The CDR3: CASSQQFSSGELFF. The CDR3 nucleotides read TGCGCCAGCAGCCAGCAGTTTAGTTCCGGGGAGCTGTTTTTT.

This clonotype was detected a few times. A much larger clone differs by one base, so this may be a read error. The CDR3 spells CCASPEYLRGGQETQYF. The CDR3 nucleotides read TGCTGTGCTAGCCCCGAGTACCTGCGGGGGGGGCAGGAGACCCAGTACTTC. The rearrangement uses TRBV20-1 and TRBJ2-5; 9 bases agree with TRBD2. The CDR3 runs 17 residues. Germline loops: CDR1 DFQATT, CDR2 SNEGSKA (reference sequence).

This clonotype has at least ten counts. The CDR3: CASSPRTSGDAQETQYF. CDR3 nucleotides: TGTGCCAGCAGCCCTAGGACTAGCGGGGATGCACAAGAGACCCAGTACTTC. The rearrangement uses TRBV7-6 and TRBJ2-5; TRBD2 matches at 12 bases. V trimming: 5 bases; J trimming: 2 bases; junction bases outside the gene matches: 9. Germline assignment: CDR1 SGHVS and CDR2 FNYEAQ. The CDR3 has 17 residues.

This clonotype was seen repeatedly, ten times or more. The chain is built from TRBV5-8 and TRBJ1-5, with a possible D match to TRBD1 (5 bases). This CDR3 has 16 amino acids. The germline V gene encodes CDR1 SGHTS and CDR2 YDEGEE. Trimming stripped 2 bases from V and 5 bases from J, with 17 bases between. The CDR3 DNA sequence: TGTGCCAGCAGCTTACTAGGTGGGGACCGAGATCAGCCCCAGCATTTT. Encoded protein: CASSLLGGDRDQPQHF.